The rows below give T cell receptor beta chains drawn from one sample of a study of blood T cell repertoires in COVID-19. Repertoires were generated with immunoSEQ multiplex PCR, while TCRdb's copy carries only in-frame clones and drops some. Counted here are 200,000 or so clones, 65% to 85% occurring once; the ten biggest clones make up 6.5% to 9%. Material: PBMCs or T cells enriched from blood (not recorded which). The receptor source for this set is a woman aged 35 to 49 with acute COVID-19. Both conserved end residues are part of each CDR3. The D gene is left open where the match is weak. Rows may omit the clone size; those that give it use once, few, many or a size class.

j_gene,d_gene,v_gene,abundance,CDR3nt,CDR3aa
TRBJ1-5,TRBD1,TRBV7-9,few,TGTGCCAGCAGCTTACAGGGGGCAAATCAGCCCCAGCATTTT,CASSLQGANQPQHF
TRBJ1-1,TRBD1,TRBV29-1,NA,TGCAGCGGGATTGCAGGGGGAACGGCTGAAGCTTTCTTT,CSGIAGGTAEAFF
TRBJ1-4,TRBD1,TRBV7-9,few,TGTGCCAGCAGCCCCCGTAGGACAGGGGGGACTGAAAAACTGTTTTTT,CASSPRRTGGTEKLFF
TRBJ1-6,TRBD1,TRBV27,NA,TGTGCCAGCAGTCTCCTTCGCGGGACAGGGCTAAATTCACCCCTCCACTTT,CASSLLRGTGLNSPLHF
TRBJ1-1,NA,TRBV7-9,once,TGTGCCAGCAGCTCGCCGGAGGAGGTGGAGAACACTGAAGCTTTCTTT,CASSSPEEVENTEAFF
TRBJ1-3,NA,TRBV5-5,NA,TGTGCCAGCATCGGTTTCACGAGCACCATATATTTT,CASIGFTSTIYF
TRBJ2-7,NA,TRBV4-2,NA,TGTGCCAGCAGCCAAGAGGAGGTGCCCCACGAGCAGTACTTC,CASSQEEVPHEQYF
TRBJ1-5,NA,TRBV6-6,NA,TGTGCCAGCAGCCCCGAGGTCGGGTATCAGCCCCAGCATTTT,CASSPEVGYQPQHF
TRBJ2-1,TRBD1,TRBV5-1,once,TGCGCCAGCAGCTTGGATATGACAGGGGGGTACAATGAGCAGTTCTTC,CASSLDMTGGYNEQFF
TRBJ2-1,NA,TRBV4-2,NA,TGTGCCAGCAGCCAAGAAGCCCCCCTATCTCACAATGAGCAGTTCTTC,CASSQEAPLSHNEQFF
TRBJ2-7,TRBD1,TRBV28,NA,TGTGCCAGCGAGGGACAGAATTCCTACGAGCAGTACTTC,CASEGQNSYEQYF
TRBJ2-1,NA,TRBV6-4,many,TGTGCCAGCAGTGACATGGTAGCGTCGTACAATGAGCAGTTCTTC,CASSDMVASYNEQFF
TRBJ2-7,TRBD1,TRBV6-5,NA,TGTGCCAGCACTACCGGGACAGGGGTTTCCGAGCAGTACTTC,CASTTGTGVSEQYF
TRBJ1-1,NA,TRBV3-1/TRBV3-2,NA,TGTGCCAGCAGCCCGGGGGTTATGAACACTGAAGCTTTCTTT,CASSPGVMNTEAFF
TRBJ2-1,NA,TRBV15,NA,TGTGCCACCAGCAGTGTCCAGGGGAAGTTCTTC,CATSSVQGKFF
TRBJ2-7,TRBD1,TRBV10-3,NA,TGTGCCATCAGCCGACAGGGGGCAGAGGACGAGCAGTACTTC,CAISRQGAEDEQYF
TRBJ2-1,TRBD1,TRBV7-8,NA,TGTGCCAGCAGCCTACCGGGACAGGGGAGCAATGAGCAGTTCTTC,CASSLPGQGSNEQFF
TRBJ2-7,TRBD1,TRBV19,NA,TGTGCCAGTAGTCCGACAGGGGGCTTCGGCGAGCAGTACTTC,CASSPTGGFGEQYF
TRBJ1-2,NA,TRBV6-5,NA,TGTGCCAGCAGTTACTTATCCAGGGATCGTGGCTACACCTTC,CASSYLSRDRGYTF
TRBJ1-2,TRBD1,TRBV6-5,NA,TGTGCCAGCCTCCGGGACAGCTATGGCTACACCTTC,CASLRDSYGYTF
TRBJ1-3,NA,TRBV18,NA,TGTGCCAGCTCACCAGTGGAGGGAAGTTCTGGAAACACCATATATTTT,CASSPVEGSSGNTIYF
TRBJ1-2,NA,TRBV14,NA,TGTGCCAGCAGCCTGGACATCTATGGCTACACCTTC,CASSLDIYGYTF
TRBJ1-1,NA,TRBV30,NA,TGTGCCTGGAGAACAGAGAACACTGAAGCTTTCTTT,CAWRTENTEAFF
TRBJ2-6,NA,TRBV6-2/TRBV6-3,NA,TGTGCCAGCAGTTACGGGGGGTCCGGGGCCAACGTCCTGACTTTC,CASSYGGSGANVLTF
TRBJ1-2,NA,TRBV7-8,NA,TGTGCCAGCAGCTTAGGGGGGCTGGGAGGCTACACCTTC,CASSLGGLGGYTF
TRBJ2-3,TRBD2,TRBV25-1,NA,TGTGCCAGCAGGGTCACGGGAGGCGTGGATACGCAGTATTTT,CASRVTGGVDTQYF
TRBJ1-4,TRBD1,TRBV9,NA,TGTGCCAGCAGCGTAGTTGGACAGGGTAATGAAAAACTGTTTTTT,CASSVVGQGNEKLFF
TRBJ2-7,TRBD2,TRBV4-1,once,TGCGCCAGCAGCCTCCTCCAGACTAGCGGGTGGTCCTACGAGCAGTACTTC,CASSLLQTSGWSYEQYF
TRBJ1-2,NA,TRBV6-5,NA,TGTGCCAGCAGTTACTCGAACCGGGGAGGCTACACCTTC,CASSYSNRGGYTF
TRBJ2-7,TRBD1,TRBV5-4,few,TGTGCCAGCAGCTCAACGGTCGGACAGGGCACCTACGAGCAGTACTTC,CASSSTVGQGTYEQYF
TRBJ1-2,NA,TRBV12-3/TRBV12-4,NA,TGTGCCAGCGGGGCCGTGGTTGGAGGCTACACCTTC,CASGAVVGGYTF
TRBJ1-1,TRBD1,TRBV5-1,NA,TGCGCCAGCAGCCCGGGGGACAGGGTTAAGGGGGCTTTCTTT,CASSPGDRVKGAFF
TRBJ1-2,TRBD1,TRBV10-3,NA,TGTGCCACACAACCGGGACAGGGAGTTGGCTACACCTTC,CATQPGQGVGYTF
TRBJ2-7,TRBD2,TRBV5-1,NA,TGCGCCAGCAGCCCTGCGGGGGTTGGAGAGCAGTACTTC,CASSPAGVGEQYF
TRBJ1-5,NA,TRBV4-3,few,TGCGCCAGCAGCTATTCCCGGGTTCCCAATCAGCCCCAGCATTTT,CASSYSRVPNQPQHF
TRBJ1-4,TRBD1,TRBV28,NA,TGTGCCAGCAGTCCACCGGGACAGGGGTTTGAAAAACTGTTTTTT,CASSPPGQGFEKLFF
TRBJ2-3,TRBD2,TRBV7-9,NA,TGTGCCAGCAGCTTAATCATACTAGCGGAGGACCATAGCACAGATACGCAGTATTTT,CASSLIILAEDHSTDTQYF
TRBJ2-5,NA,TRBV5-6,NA,TGTGCCAGCAGCTTGTCAGGGGCCCTCCAAGAGACCCAGTACTTC,CASSLSGALQETQYF
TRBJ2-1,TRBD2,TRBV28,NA,TGTGCCAGCAGGCCGACTAGCGGGGGGGAAAACAATGAGCAGTTCTTC,CASRPTSGGENNEQFF
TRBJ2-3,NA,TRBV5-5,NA,TGTGCCAGCAGCCTCCTCAGCACAGATACGCAGTATTTT,CASSLLSTDTQYF